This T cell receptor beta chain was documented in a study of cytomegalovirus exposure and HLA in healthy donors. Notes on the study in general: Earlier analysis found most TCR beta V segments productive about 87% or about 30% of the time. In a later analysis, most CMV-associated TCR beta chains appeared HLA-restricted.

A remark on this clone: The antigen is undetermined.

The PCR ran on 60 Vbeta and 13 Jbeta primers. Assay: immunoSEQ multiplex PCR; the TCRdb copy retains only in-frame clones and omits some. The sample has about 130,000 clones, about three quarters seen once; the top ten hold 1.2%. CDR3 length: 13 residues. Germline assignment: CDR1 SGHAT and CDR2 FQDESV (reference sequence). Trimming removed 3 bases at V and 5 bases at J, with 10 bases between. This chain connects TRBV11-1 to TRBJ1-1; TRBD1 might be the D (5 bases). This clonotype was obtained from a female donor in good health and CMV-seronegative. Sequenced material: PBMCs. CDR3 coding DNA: TGTGCCAGCAGCTTCCCGGGGGGGACTGAAGCTTTCTTT. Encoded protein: CASSFPGGTEAFF. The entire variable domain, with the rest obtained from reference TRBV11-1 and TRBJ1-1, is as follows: EAEVAQSPRYKITEKSQAVAFWCDPISGHATLYWYRQILGQGPELLVQFQDESVVDDSQLPKDRFSAERLKGVDSTLKIQPAELGDSAMYLCASSFPGGTEAFFGQGTRLTVV.